The rows below give T cell receptor beta chains drawn from one sample of a study of T cell responses to AZD1222 COVID-19 vaccine. Libraries were prepared by immunoSEQ multiplex PCR; TCRdb keeps only in-frame clonotypes and omits some of them. The sample records around 190,000 clones, 80% to 90% being singletons. The input for sequencing was peripheral blood, taken on day 0 of AZD1222 vaccination. Receptors were obtained from an adult in good health. Both conserved end residues are part of each CDR3. Fields, in order: V gene, J gene, CDR3 protein.

TRBV5-1	TRBJ2-3	CASSNKTSGRGDTQYF
TRBV3-1/TRBV3-2	TRBJ1-6	CASSPESDPGPNSPLHF
TRBV25-1	TRBJ1-4	CASSGHRGFDEKLFF
TRBV2	TRBJ1-4	CASSEGGQGNEKLFF
TRBV7-2	TRBJ2-5	CASSFLPSGGARETQYF
TRBV27	TRBJ1-4	CASSLTGGNEKLFF
TRBV30	TRBJ2-7	CAWSVGGGTEQYF
TRBV3-1/TRBV3-2	TRBJ1-1	CASSPQDKGNTEAFF
TRBV18	TRBJ1-6	CASSPSLDSPDSPLHF
TRBV28	TRBJ1-3	CASSHRPTGRSSGNTIYF